The entry that follows covers one TCR beta chain sequence. Antigen unknown. One end of the junction fails to match germline, which may point to a read error. The protocol was immunoSEQ multiplex PCR, while the TCRdb copy is restricted to in-frame clones and leaves out a portion. Of 55,000 to 65,000 clones in the sample, 85% to 90% were seen once. Some second doses came at about 4 weeks and others at about 12 weeks; these were pooled. CDR1 is MNHEY and CDR2 is SMNVEV in the germline V gene (reference sequence). CDR3 size: 12 residues. The data were obtained in a study of T cell responses to AZD1222 COVID-19 vaccine. Study conclusions and caveats: The study found Spike-specific TCR breadth and depth rose after two AZD1222 doses. There were mostly white British donors and more females than males, and clonal diversity was possibly underestimated. The number of AZD1222 recipients seropositive at baseline was only 6 or 7.

Source: peripheral blood, taken 28 days after the second AZD1222 dose. This sequence was found in an adult who received the AZD1222 COVID-19 vaccine. The chain is built from TRBV27 and TRBJ2-7; 10 bases map to TRBD1. The DNA of the CDR3 is TGTGCCAGCACCCCCCCGGGACAGGGGTCTAACTTC. Translating it yields CASTPPGQGSNF.